The rows below give T cell receptor beta chains drawn from one sample of a study of T cell changes during pregnancy in multiple sclerosis. Clones were read by immunoSEQ multiplex PCR, and TCRdb kept only the in-frame ones, dropping some. There are 54,000 or so clones in the sample; 93% occur only once, and approximately 0.36% lies in the top ten. The sequenced sample was CD4+ T cells from peripheral blood mononuclear cells, obtained before pregnancy. These receptors all come from a female donor with multiple sclerosis, enrolled in a pregnancy study. CDR3s include the opening cysteine and the closing phenylalanine or tryptophan. A D gene is named only where the DNA matches it firmly. Where a row states a size, it is once, few, many or the class of an expanded clone; other rows omit it.

d_call: TRBD1
clone_size: NA
j_call: TRBJ2-5
v_call: TRBV2
cdr3_nt: TGTGCCAGCAGTCCGGACAGGGTGTCCTTGGAGACCCAGTACTTC
cdr3_aa: CASSPDRVSLETQYF

d_call: NA
clone_size: NA
j_call: TRBJ2-7
v_call: TRBV28
cdr3_nt: TGTGCCAGCAGTTCCCCACAGGGGAGCGGGCTCTACGAGCAGTACTTC
cdr3_aa: CASSSPQGSGLYEQYF

d_call: NA
clone_size: NA
j_call: TRBJ1-2
v_call: TRBV6-1
cdr3_nt: TGTGCCAGCAGTGAAGACACCCGCGGCTACACCTTC
cdr3_aa: CASSEDTRGYTF

d_call: TRBD2
clone_size: NA
j_call: TRBJ2-7
v_call: TRBV6-5
cdr3_nt: TGTGCCAGCAGTGCCGGCAGCGGGGGATCCTACGAGCAGTACTTC
cdr3_aa: CASSAGSGGSYEQYF

d_call: NA
clone_size: NA
j_call: TRBJ1-2
v_call: TRBV7-2
cdr3_nt: TGTGCCAGCACCACAGGGACCTATGGCTACACCTTC
cdr3_aa: CASTTGTYGYTF

d_call: TRBD1
clone_size: few
j_call: TRBJ1-4
v_call: TRBV7-2
cdr3_nt: TGTGCCAGCAGCCTAAATGGACAGGGGGCAACTAATGAAAAACTGTTTTTT
cdr3_aa: CASSLNGQGATNEKLFF

d_call: NA
clone_size: once
j_call: TRBJ2-1
v_call: TRBV19
cdr3_nt: TGTGCCAGTAGTATCCGGACAGAAAACAATGAGCAGTTCTTC
cdr3_aa: CASSIRTENNEQFF

d_call: NA
clone_size: NA
j_call: TRBJ2-6
v_call: TRBV5-8
cdr3_nt: TGTGCCAGCAGCTTCAGGGTCTCTGGGGCCAACGTCCTGACTTTC
cdr3_aa: CASSFRVSGANVLTF

d_call: TRBD2
clone_size: NA
j_call: TRBJ2-3
v_call: TRBV7-9
cdr3_nt: TGTGCCAGCAGCATACGGCCGACCGGGACTAGCGCGAGCACAGATACGCAGTATTTT
cdr3_aa: CASSIRPTGTSASTDTQYF

d_call: NA
clone_size: NA
j_call: TRBJ1-3
v_call: TRBV6-5
cdr3_nt: TGTGCCAGCAGCATGACAGGTGATCCTGGAAACACCATATATTTT
cdr3_aa: CASSMTGDPGNTIYF

d_call: NA
clone_size: NA
j_call: TRBJ1-3
v_call: TRBV7-9
cdr3_nt: TGTGCCAGCAGCGCAGGGGAGTCCGGAAACACCATATATTTT
cdr3_aa: CASSAGESGNTIYF

d_call: TRBD1
clone_size: NA
j_call: TRBJ2-4
v_call: TRBV12-5
cdr3_nt: TGTGCTAGTGGTTTGGACAAAGGGGGCTACGGGGCCAAAAACATTCAGTACTTC
cdr3_aa: CASGLDKGGYGAKNIQYF

d_call: TRBD2
clone_size: NA
j_call: TRBJ2-1
v_call: TRBV25-1
cdr3_nt: TGTGCCAGCATTTCCAGGACTAGCGGGAAGTATGAGCAGTTCTTC
cdr3_aa: CASISRTSGKYEQFF

d_call: TRBD1
clone_size: NA
j_call: TRBJ2-2
v_call: TRBV19
cdr3_nt: TGTGCCAGTAGTCTACAGGGGGCCGGGGAGCTGTTTTTT
cdr3_aa: CASSLQGAGELFF

d_call: TRBD2
clone_size: NA
j_call: TRBJ2-1
v_call: TRBV19
cdr3_nt: TGTGCCAGTAGTACTAGCGGGTTTTACAATGAGCAGTTCTTC
cdr3_aa: CASSTSGFYNEQFF